This T cell receptor beta chain was sequenced during a study of blood T cell repertoires in COVID-19. Study context: The analysed material was cDNA or gDNA that came from T cells, B-cell-depleted T cells, or PBMCs.

Original analysis: By means of reference gene primer amplification, nucleated cell counts were estimated. Using immunoSEQ multiplex PCR, the repertoire was profiled, and TCRdb retains in-frame clones only, with some absent. D and trimming come from the DNA, and the V and J calls and clone size come from that table. The sample holds about 86,000 clones; over 70% are singletons and the top ten take approximately 34%. V trimming: 4 bases; J trimming: 4 bases; junction bases outside the gene matches: 7. The CDR3 totals 16 residues. Germline values: CDR1 SGHAT, CDR2 FQNNGV. Material for sequencing was peripheral blood. The genes are TRBV11-2 and TRBJ2-3, with 11 positions matching TRBD2. The TCR sequence derives from a woman of 80 years or more with active or convalescent COVID-19. CDR3 in amino acids: CASSSRLAGKADTQYF. DNA of the CDR3: TGTGCCAGCAGCTCGCGACTAGCGGGAAAAGCAGATACGCAGTATTTT.